These T cell receptor beta chains were read from a single sample in a study of blood T cells in healthy people across ages. Each CDR3 protein gets one entry after TCRdb re-called the 5' RACE reads with MiXCR. The data contain 650,000 to 1,000,000 distinct CDR3 sequences, about 42% of them seen just once; the ten biggest clones take up about a sixth. The sample taken for sequencing was blood. The receptor set was obtained from a man of 80 years or more in good health. Both conserved end residues are part of each CDR3. Each record gives: CDR3 length, V gene, CDR3 protein.

>15|TRBV20-1
CSAATGLEITDTQYF
>12|TRBV28
CASIQRGGGYTF
>14|TRBV28
CASSLGLPPETQYF
>15|TRBV4-1
CASSQDPGSAYEQYF
>12|TRBV20-1
CSARGLAGVQYF
>14|TRBV7-2
CASSATTGTYEQYF
>17|TRBV29-1
CSVERGQAPSGANVLTF
>17|TRBV7-6
CASSVRVFPVTNEKLFF
>15|TRBV28
CASRDPGQGTGIQFF
>16|TRBV7-3
CASSLYRGVYDNEQFF
>11|TRBV29-1
CSVLREETQYF
>14|TRBV6-2/TRBV6-3
CASGPGQPWDEQYF
>14|TRBV12-3/TRBV12-4
CASHSRGVQETQYF
>13|TRBV12-5
CASGAGTDNEQFF
>16|TRBV19
CASSKRRDSYNSPLHF
>17|TRBV24-1
CATSASTSGDSTDTQYF
>14|TRBV24-1
CATSDGRDIYGYTF
>13|TRBV11-3
CASSLDRHTEAFF
>14|TRBV7-3
CASSLLGRPHERYF
>13|TRBV7-2
CASSPSPGLGQYF
>15|TRBV6-5
CASSYSRGSQETQYF
>13|TRBV28
CASGTGPSQPQHF
>15|TRBV6-5
CASSYSMATNEKLFF
>14|TRBV5-1
CASSFSRDHNEQYF
>17|TRBV24-1
CATSDSGTSGTGHEQFF
>14|TRBV11-2
CASSPVLDKYEQYF
>11|TRBV7-2
CASSSREEQYF
>14|TRBV11-3
CASSLDPRERTQYF
>16|TRBV30
CAWSLLMGGDTGELFF
>15|TRBV2
CASSEVAQQKAGYTF
>16|TRBV11-2
CASSPRAGGALETQYF
>14|TRBV29-1
CSVALGQVGETQYF
>15|TRBV20-1
CSARGMGRDHNEQYF
>17|TRBV4-3
CASSQEGGDPYTDTQYF
>16|TRBV9
CASSVVTTGNTDTQYF
>16|TRBV29-1
CSVDVSPGLAMDTQYF
>19|TRBV7-2
CASSFEYSLAGGSTDTQYF
>15|TRBV7-2
CASSSRRTNYNEQFF
>16|TRBV11-3
CASSRRTGRATGELFF
>15|TRBV7-2
CASSLSGTFLYEQYF
>14|TRBV3-1
CASSQQVSSYEQYF
>15|TRBV7-2
CASSLPSGRGNEQFF
>13|TRBV18
CVSSPAIVETQYF
>17|TRBV6-2/TRBV6-3
CASSYVAGTAYTDTQYF
>15|TRBV29-1
CSVELWEGVRDEQFF
>14|TRBV15
CATSRARFSYEQYF
>16|TRBV4-2
CASSQGPVSSYNEQYF
>16|TRBV12-3/TRBV12-4
CASSLRSGRAWETQYF
>20|TRBV21-1
CASSKGKRGRIKLNTGELFF
>14|TRBV7-2
CASSLWDLEIAPYF
>11|TRBV30
CAWSVQEKLFF
>16|TRBV10-2
CASSETRTRRPYEQYF
>16|TRBV4-3
CASSQDGQGSYNEQFF
>16|TRBV13
CASSLGPGLAGGEQYF
>16|TRBV5-1
CASSPQPSGAPDTQYF